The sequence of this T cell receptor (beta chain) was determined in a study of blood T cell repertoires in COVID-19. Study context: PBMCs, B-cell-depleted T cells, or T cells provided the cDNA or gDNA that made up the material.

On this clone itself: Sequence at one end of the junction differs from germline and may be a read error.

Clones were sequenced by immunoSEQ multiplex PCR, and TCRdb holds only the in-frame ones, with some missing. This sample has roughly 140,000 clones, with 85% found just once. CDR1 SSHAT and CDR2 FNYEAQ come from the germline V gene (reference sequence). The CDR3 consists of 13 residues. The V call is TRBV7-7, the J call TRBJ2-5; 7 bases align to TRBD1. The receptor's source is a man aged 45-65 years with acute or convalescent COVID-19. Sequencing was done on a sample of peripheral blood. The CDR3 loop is CASSPQGKETQYF. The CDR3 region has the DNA TGTGCTAGCAGCCCACAGGGGAAAGAGACCCAGTACTTC.